This TCR beta chain was profiled in a study of blood T cell repertoires in COVID-19. The germline CDR1 and CDR2 sequences are SGHAT and FQNNGV. The V gene lost 4 bases and the J gene lost 1 base, with 14 bases spanning the gap. CDR3 length equals 16 residues. Profiled with immunoSEQ multiplex PCR; TCRdb holds only in-frame clones, not every one. The table includes approximately 440,000 clones, 87% detected once. The chain uses TRBV11-2 and TRBJ2-4; D may be TRBD1 (6 bases). Sequencing used PBMCs or T cells enriched from blood (not recorded which). The receptor comes from a woman aged 18-29 years who had recovered from COVID-19. CDR3 DNA: TGTGCCAGCAGCTCAGGGGAACGGTTGGCCAAAAACATTCAGTACTTC. Translating it yields CASSSGERLAKNIQYF.